This section outlines one T cell receptor (beta chain) sequence together with its context. Its antigen is currently unknown. The sample belongs to a study of PD-L1 blockade in urothelial cancer. Study context: Analyzed time points were 3 weeks (second dose) and 6 weeks after therapy began. T cell content in blood samples showed a median of around 140,000. Study-wide points: Pretreatment blood TCR clonality under the median forecast improved survival.

Trimming pared 2 bases from V and 3 bases from J, leaving 8 bases between. This CDR3 comprises 13 residues. Germline CDR1 SGHRS, CDR2 YFSETQ. Time point noted: peripheral blood 6 weeks after treatment start. Diagnoses among patients were locally advanced or metastatic urothelial carcinoma. Some clones are missing from TCRdb's copy, which holds only in-frame ones; the method was immunoSEQ multiplex PCR. The sample has tens of thousands of clones, around 91% seen once. The gene calls are TRBV5-1 and TRBJ1-1; perhaps TRBD1 as D (5 bases). The source is a woman in her sixties with urothelial cancer. This sample comprised PBMCs, obtained around atezolizumab (anti-PD-L1) treatment. DNA for the CDR3: TGCGCCAGCAGCTTCTCCAGGGACACTGAAGCTTTCTTT. It encodes CASSFSRDTEAFF.